The 30 T cell receptor beta chains reported below all come from one sample, sequenced in a study of T cells in localized non-small cell lung cancer. Sequencing was performed with immunoSEQ multiplex PCR; in TCRdb, only in-frame clones are kept and a portion is missing. The sample records nearly 25,000 clones, around 90% being singletons. Specimen: peripheral blood, collected before any cancer treatment. These receptor sequences come from a woman between 40 and 69 years old with stage I lung adenocarcinoma.

The CDR3 nucleotides read TGTGCCAGCAGCGCCTCTCAGGGAAGGCAGTACTTC. Protein product: CASSASQGRQYF. The gene calls are TRBV9 and TRBJ2-7; D is perhaps TRBD1 (5 bases). V was cut by 3 bases and J by 9 bases, with 13 bases left in between. This CDR3 has 12 amino acids. The germline gives CDR1 SGDLS, CDR2 YYNGEE.

The table lists this clone with a count of one. The V and J genes are TRBV11-1 and TRBJ2-5; TRBD2 matches at 16 bases. V lost 5 bases and J lost 2; bases outside the gene matches: 5. The CDR3 loop spans 17 amino acids. Germline CDR1 is SGHAT and CDR2 is FQDESV (reference sequence). CDR3 bases: TGTGCCAGCAGCCCGGGACTAGCGGGAGGGTTTCAAGAGACCCAGTACTTC. Encoded protein: CASSPGLAGGFQETQYF.

This clone is a singleton in its sample. The chain joins TRBV7-2 to TRBJ1-3, with 8 bases matching TRBD1. This CDR3 is 15 amino acids long. Trimming cost V 5 bases and J 2 bases; bases outside gene matches: 5. Germline V gene lookup returns CDR1 SGHTA and CDR2 FQGNSA. DNA for the CDR3: TGTGCCAGCAGCATAGACAGGGGTGCTGGAAACACCATATATTTT. Encoded protein: CASSIDRGAGNTIYF.

This clone was detected a few times. The chain combines TRBV14 with TRBJ2-7; 14 nucleotides line up with TRBD2. The J segment lost 1 base and the V segment lost 6 bases, leaving 8 bases of the junction unmatched. The CDR3 runs 17 residues. CDR1 is SGHDN, CDR2 FVKESK, per germline. CDR3 in DNA: TGTGCCAGCAGTCAGGGACTAGCGGGAGACCCATCCTACGAGCAGTACTTC. Translation: CASSQGLAGDPSYEQYF.

This clone was seen just once. This rearrangement joins TRBV28 to TRBJ1-1; D remains ambiguous. V dropped 2 bases and J dropped 7 bases, with 14 bases sitting between them. The CDR3 has 14 residues. In germline, CDR1 is MDHEN, CDR2 SYDVKM. CDR3 sequence: CASSLGGSRIEAFF. Written as DNA, the CDR3 is TGTGCCAGCAGTTTAGGAGGGTCCCGCATTGAAGCTTTCTTT.

The gene calls are TRBV10-2 and TRBJ2-1, with D uncertain. In germline, CDR1 is WSHSY, CDR2 SAAADI. The V and J ends lost 6 bases and 5 bases respectively, with 8 bases between them. The CDR3 consists of 12 residues. This CDR3 is CASSRFNNEQFF. The CDR3 DNA reads TGCGCCAGCAGCCGATTTAACAATGAGCAGTTCTTC.

The gene calls are TRBV10-3 and TRBJ2-7; 9 bases match TRBD2. CDR1 is ENHRY and CDR2 is SYGVKD in the germline V gene. CDR3 length: 13 residues. V was pared by 10 bases and J by 2 bases, with 6 bases of the junction left unmatched. The CDR3 is CASGTSTPYEQYF. CDR3 nucleotide sequence: TGTGCCAGCGGGACTAGCACTCCCTACGAGCAGTACTTC.

The chain employs TRBV18 and TRBJ2-7, with D possibly TRBD1 on 5 matching bases. Trimming removed 3 bases at V and 3 bases at J, with 12 bases between. CDR3 length: 14 residues. Looked up from germline, CDR1 is KGHSH and CDR2 is LQKENI. The CDR3 nucleotides read TGTGCCAGCTCACCGGGGCAGGTACTCTACGAGCAGTACTTC. Translation gives CASSPGQVLYEQYF.

The chain uses TRBV18 and TRBJ2-5; 7 bases are a match to TRBD1. This CDR3 is built from 15 residues. J gave up 1 base and V 3 bases, and 5 bases lay outside the gene matches. In germline, CDR1 is KGHSH, CDR2 LQKENI. The DNA of the CDR3 is TGTGCCAGCTCACCTATGACAGGGTTCCAAGAGACCCAGTACTTC. Translating it yields CASSPMTGFQETQYF.

This clone appeared a single time. The chain links TRBV2 to TRBJ2-5, with 8 bases aligning to TRBD1. V dropped 7 bases and J dropped 2; count of bases not matched to a gene: 3. The CDR3 is 13 amino acids. Germline assignment: CDR1 SNHLY and CDR2 FYNNEI. Here the CDR3 DNA reads TGTGCCAGCACCAGGGACAGGCAAGAGACCCAGTACTTC. It is translated as CASTRDRQETQYF.

The chain recombines TRBV6-1 with TRBJ1-4; no clear D. V dropped 2 bases and J dropped 10 bases, with 11 bases sitting between them. The CDR3 spans 13 residues. Germline V gene sequence: CDR1 MNHNS, CDR2 SASEGT. As DNA, the CDR3 is TGTGCCAGCAGTGAACTCAGCGCCGGAAAACTGTTTTTT. Protein product: CASSELSAGKLFF.

Turning to this clone: At one end the junction does not follow the germline gene, possibly because of a read error. The chain employs TRBV6-1 and TRBJ2-1; 10 nucleotides match TRBD2. Germline assignment: CDR1 MNHNS and CDR2 SASEGT. The CDR3 has 23 amino acids. CDR3: CASSEEPAFFSGGFTRRVNEQFF. The CDR3 DNA follows: TGTGCCAGCAGCGAAGAGCCTGCGTTCTTTAGCGGGGGGTTCACACGAAGGGTCAATGAGCAGTTCTTC.

J is TRBJ2-7 and V is TRBV7-3, with 11 positions matching TRBD2. V gave up 1 base and J gave up 0 bases; unmatched junction bases: 5. Germline V gene sequence: CDR1 SGHTA, CDR2 FQGTGA. The CDR3 length is 17 residues. CDR3 bases: TGTGCCAGCAGCTTAAGGGGACTAGCGGACAACTCCTACGAGCAGTACTTC. This gives the protein CASSLRGLADNSYEQYF.

The V gene is TRBV7-9, the J gene TRBJ2-3, with 8 bases aligning to TRBD1. After removal of 8 bases from V and 2 bases from J, the junction contained 6 bases not matched to a gene. The CDR3 is made up of 14 amino acids. Germline CDR1 and CDR2: SEHNR and FQNEAQ (reference sequence). In nucleotides, the CDR3 is TGTGCCAGCCGAGACAGGGGAGTCACAGATACGCAGTATTTT. It translates to CASRDRGVTDTQYF.

The genes are TRBV27 and TRBJ2-7, with D possibly being TRBD1 or TRBD2 (6 bases each). The germline gives CDR1 MNHEY, CDR2 SMNVEV (reference sequence). Trimming pared 8 bases from V and 2 bases from J, leaving 16 bases between. The CDR3 consists of 14 residues. CDR3 coding DNA: TGTGCCAGCGGACTACAGGGTGGCGCCTACGAGCAGTACTTC. It translates to CASGLQGGAYEQYF.

The chain joins TRBV7-3 to TRBJ2-1, with TRBD1 as a possible D gene (6 bases). Germline loops: CDR1 SGHTA, CDR2 FQGTGA. The CDR3 has 13 amino acids. The V and J ends lost 5 bases and 8 bases respectively, with 13 bases between them. For the CDR3, the DNA is TGTGCCAGCAGCCTCTGGACAGAGTATGAGCAGTTCTTC. The encoded protein is CASSLWTEYEQFF.

The V and J genes are TRBV2 and TRBJ1-1, with D hard to call. Germline loops: CDR1 SNHLY, CDR2 FYNNEI. The germline V and J ends were trimmed by 0 bases and 7 bases, with 18 bases remaining between them. This CDR3 has 16 residues. CDR3 nucleotide sequence: TGTGCCAGCAGTGAAGCGTGGCAGGCAGTTTCCATTGAAGCTTTCTTT. Translation gives CASSEAWQAVSIEAFF. The full variable domain, in which reference TRBV2 and TRBJ1-1 provide the parts outside the CDR3, is EPEVTQTPSHQVTQMGQEVILRCVPISNHLYFYWYRQILGQKVEFLVSFYNNEISEKSEIFDDQFSVERPDGSNFTLKIRSTKLEDSAMYFCASSEAWQAVSIEAFFGQGTRLTVV.

The chain is built from TRBV9 and TRBJ2-5; 11 positions agree with TRBD2. The DNA end lines up better with TRBJ2-7; the J call may be wrong. The CDR3 spans 19 residues. CDR1 SGDLS and CDR2 YYNGEE come from the germline V gene. DNA for the CDR3: TGTGCCAGCAGCAAGAACCTTAACGTGCTAGCGGGAGGTAAAGACGAGCAGTACTTC. This translates into CASSKNLNVLAGGKDEQYF.

The chain carries TRBV5-1 and TRBJ1-6; 8 nucleotides match TRBD1. J lost 5 bases, V lost 5 bases, and 3 bases had no gene match. CDR3 length: 14 residues. Germline V gene lookup returns CDR1 SGHRS and CDR2 YFSETQ. CDR3: CASRETGDNSPLHF. In nucleotides, the CDR3 is TGCGCCAGCAGGGAGACAGGGGATAATTCACCCCTCCACTTT.

The chain is built from TRBV18 and TRBJ1-1; possibly TRBD1 for D (6 bases). V lost 6 bases and J lost 2, with 10 bases in between. The CDR3 spans 13 residues. Germline assignment: CDR1 KGHSH and CDR2 LQKENI. CDR3 protein: CASSEGGNTEAFF. CDR3 in DNA: TGTGCCAGCTCCGAGGGGGGAAACACTGAAGCTTTCTTT.

CDR3 in amino acids: CASSSRDWSSYEQYF. DNA for the CDR3: TGTGCCAGCAGCAGCCGGGACTGGAGCTCCTACGAGCAGTACTTC. This chain connects TRBV9 to TRBJ2-7; weak D call: TRBD2 (6 bases). V gave up 4 bases and J gave up 0 bases, with 14 bases separating them. The CDR3 is 15 amino acids. Germline CDR1 is SGDLS and CDR2 is YYNGEE.

The CDR3 DNA reads as TGTGCCAGCAGCCTAGGGACTAACTCCTACGAGCAGTACTTC. It encodes CASSLGTNSYEQYF. The J gene is TRBJ2-7, the V gene TRBV7-2; 7 bases match TRBD2. Germline CDR1 is SGHTA and CDR2 is FQGNSA. V trimming: 5 bases; J trimming: 0 bases; junction bases outside the gene matches: 4. CDR3 size: 14 residues. Full variable domain (rest looked up from reference TRBV7-2 and TRBJ2-7): GAGVSQSPSNKVTEKGKDVELRCDPISGHTALYWYRQSLGQGLEFLIYFQGNSAPDKSGLPSDRFSAERTGGSVSTLTIQRTQQEDSAVYLCASSLGTNSYEQYFGPGTRLTVT.

The rearrangement uses TRBV7-2 and TRBJ1-2; D gene unclear. V was trimmed by 5 bases and J by 4 bases, leaving 14 bases between them. CDR1 SGHTA and CDR2 FQGNSA come from the germline V gene. The CDR3 sequence is 14 residues long. DNA of the CDR3: TGTGCCAGCAGCCAATCCCAGGTCTCCTATGGCTACACCTTC. Translation: CASSQSQVSYGYTF.

V and J are TRBV18 and TRBJ1-1; tentatively, D is TRBD1 (5 bases). CDR3 length equals 15 residues. V lost 2 bases and J 1 base, leaving 11 bases between the germline ends. The germline V gene has CDR1 KGHSH and CDR2 LQKENI. The CDR3: CASSPLGDSNTEAFF. CDR3 nucleotide sequence: TGTGCCAGCTCACCATTGGGGGACTCGAACACTGAAGCTTTCTTT. Looking up the rest from reference TRBV18 and TRBJ1-1 gives the full variable domain: NAGVMQNPRHLVRRRGQEARLRCSPMKGHSHVYWYRQLPEEGLKFMVYLQKENIIDESGMPKERFSAEFPKEGPSILRIQQVVRGDSAAYFCASSPLGDSNTEAFFGQGTRLTVV.

The rearrangement uses TRBV15 and TRBJ2-1, with 16 bases matching TRBD2. The V gene's germline CDR1 is LNHNV and CDR2 YYDKDF (reference sequence). With V trimmed by 4 bases and J by 9 bases, 9 bases remained unmatched. The CDR3 length is 17 residues. CDR3 DNA: TGTGCCACCAGCACCTCGGGGACTAGCGGGAGGGCCCCTGAGCAGTTCTTC. This encodes CATSTSGTSGRAPEQFF.

This chain connects TRBV2 to TRBJ1-2, with 8 nucleotides matching TRBD1. The J segment lost 4 bases and the V segment lost 6 bases, leaving 7 bases of the junction unmatched. There are 14 residues in the CDR3. In germline, CDR1 is SNHLY, CDR2 FYNNEI. The CDR3, as DNA: TGTGCCAGCAGAGATCGGACAGGGCTCTATGGCTACACCTTC. This translates into CASRDRTGLYGYTF.

The chain carries TRBV19 and TRBJ2-3; D is unresolved. The CDR3 extends over 14 amino acids. Germline CDR1 reads LNHDA; CDR2 reads SQIVND (reference sequence). The ends were cut back, 3 bases at V and 4 bases at J, with 11 bases in the middle. The chain's CDR3 is CASSIPLAADTQYF. In DNA, the CDR3 is TGTGCCAGTAGTATCCCACTCGCCGCAGATACGCAGTATTTT. The entire variable domain, with the rest obtained from reference TRBV19 and TRBJ2-3, is as follows: DGGITQSPKYLFRKEGQNVTLSCEQNLNHDAMYWYRQDPGQGLRLIYYSQIVNDFQKGDIAEGYSVSREKKESFPLTVTSAQKNPTAFYLCASSIPLAADTQYFGPGTRLTVL.

This clone was counted a single time. The chain combines TRBV6-5 with TRBJ2-7; D possibly uses TRBD1 or TRBD2 (5 bases each). V was shortened by 8 bases and J by 2 bases, with 13 bases between the two germline ends. The CDR3 has 13 residues. The germline V gene has CDR1 MNHEY and CDR2 SVGAGI. CDR3 sequence (DNA): TGTGCCAGCTCTAGGGGACGGACCTACGAGCAGTACTTC. Translated, it gives CASSRGRTYEQYF.

The chain's CDR3 is CASSMGLASHEQFF. The CDR3 DNA reads as TGTGCCAGTAGTATGGGACTAGCTTCCCATGAGCAGTTCTTC. This sequence joins TRBV19 and TRBJ2-1; TRBD2 matches at 9 bases. This CDR3 has 14 amino acids. Germline CDR1 reads LNHDA; CDR2 reads SQIVND (reference sequence). The trim removed 3 bases at V and 8 bases at J, leaving 5 bases unmatched.

The chain links TRBV5-1 to TRBJ2-3; 9 bases are a match to TRBD2. The ends lost 3 bases at V and 5 bases at J; junction bases unmatched: 13. CDR1 and CDR2 (germline): SGHRS, YFSETQ. This CDR3 region has 17 residues. CDR3 in DNA: TGCGCCAGCAGCTCCGGACTTAGCGGGAGAAGAGGAGATACGCAGTATTTT. Protein sequence: CASSSGLSGRRGDTQYF.